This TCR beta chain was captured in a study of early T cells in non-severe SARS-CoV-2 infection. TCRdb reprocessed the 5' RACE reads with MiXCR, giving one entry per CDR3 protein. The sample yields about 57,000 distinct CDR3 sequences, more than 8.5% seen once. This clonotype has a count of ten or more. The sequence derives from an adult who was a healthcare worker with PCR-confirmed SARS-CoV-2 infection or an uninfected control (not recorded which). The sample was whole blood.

Here the CDR3 DNA reads TGTGCCAGTATGCGCGGTCAGGGAGCGGGCCAGCCCCAGCATTTT. The encoded protein is CASMRGQGAGQPQHF. The chain employs TRBV19 and TRBJ1-5; D possibly corresponds to TRBD1 (5 bases). CDR3 length equals 15 residues. Deletions cut 7 bases from V and 7 bases from J, with 20 bases between. Germline CDR1 LNHDA, CDR2 SQIVND (reference sequence). Complete variable domain (other parts from reference TRBV19 and TRBJ1-5): DGGITQSPKYLFRKEGQNVTLSCEQNLNHDAMYWYRQDPGQGLRLIYYSQIVNDFQKGDIAEGYSVSREKKESFPLTVTSAQKNPTAFYLCASMRGQGAGQPQHFGDGTRLSIL.